The 25 T cell receptor beta chains listed next were all sequenced from one sample in a study of cytomegalovirus exposure and HLA in healthy donors. It was with 60 Vbeta and 13 Jbeta primers that the PCR ran. Produced via immunoSEQ multiplex PCR; TCRdb's table is partial and in-frame only. The table lists about 160,000 clones, approximately 78% of them singletons, with more than 7% in the top ten. Sequencing was done on a sample of PBMCs. All receptors derive from a male donor in good health and CMV-seropositive.

V gene TRBV9 combines with J gene TRBJ1-4, with 10 bases aligning to TRBD1. This CDR3 spans 15 amino acids. With V trimmed by 0 bases and J by 6 bases, 2 bases remained unmatched. Germline CDR1 is SGDLS and CDR2 is YYNGEE. The CDR3: CASSVGDRGDEKLFF. The CDR3, as DNA: TGTGCCAGCAGCGTAGGGGACAGGGGAGATGAAAAACTGTTTTTT.

This clone was observed a handful of times. This chain joins TRBV25-1 and TRBJ2-5, with 8 bases aligning to TRBD1. Germline CDR1 MGHDK, CDR2 SYGVNS. V lost 3 bases and J lost 5; bases outside the gene matches: 11. This CDR3 comprises 16 residues. CDR3 nucleotides: TGTGCCAGCAGTGACCCCCCCGCAGGGGGCATGGAGACCCAGTACTTC. Its protein product is CASSDPPAGGMETQYF.

V usage is TRBV29-1 and J usage is TRBJ1-4; D might be TRBD1 (5 bases). CDR1 is SQVTM and CDR2 is ANQGSEA in the germline V gene. This CDR3 comprises 13 residues. The V and J ends lost 3 bases and 0 bases respectively, with 5 bases between them. The CDR3 is CSVETATNEKLFF. The CDR3 region has the DNA TGCAGCGTTGAGACAGCAACTAATGAAAAACTGTTTTTT.

The chain joins TRBV4-1 to TRBJ1-2, with D maybe TRBD1 (5 bases). Trimming cost V 1 base and J 6 bases, with 18 bases left between them. Germline CDR1 and CDR2: MGHRA and YSYEKL. The CDR3 contains 16 residues. This CDR3 is CASSQVVLRGEDGYTF. The CDR3 DNA sequence: TGCGCCAGCAGCCAAGTGGTACTCCGGGGGGAGGATGGCTACACCTTC.

The gene calls are TRBV5-1 and TRBJ1-1; 10 bases fit TRBD1. Germline CDR1 is SGHRS and CDR2 is YFSETQ. The CDR3 has 15 amino acids. Trimming removed 5 bases from V and 11 bases from J; junction bases left unmatched: 15. The CDR3 nucleotides read TGCGCCAGCAGACTAATGGAGACAGGGGGCTTGAGTGCTTTCTTT. Its translation is CASRLMETGGLSAFF.

The chain carries TRBV7-9 and TRBJ1-2, with D possibly TRBD1 on 5 matching bases. The V gene's germline CDR1 is SEHNR and CDR2 FQNEAQ (reference sequence). With 3 bases removed from V and 2 bases from J, the gap between germline ends came to 16 bases. The CDR3 runs 16 residues. CDR3: CASSFGGAGVNYGYTF. DNA for the CDR3: TGTGCCAGCAGCTTCGGCGGCGCGGGGGTGAACTATGGCTACACCTTC.

Comment on this clone: A read error is possible here, since a much larger clone lies one base away. CDR3 region: CASSYGGANVLTF. The CDR3 coding sequence is TGTGCCAGCAGTTACGGTGGGGCCAACGTCCTGACTTTC. The V and J genes are TRBV27 and TRBJ2-6, with no clear D. Trimming took off 4 bases at V and 3 bases at J, with 4 bases between the two ends. The CDR3 runs to 13 residues. Germline lookup yields CDR1 MNHEY and CDR2 SMNVEV (reference sequence).

The V and J genes are TRBV19 and TRBJ2-3; 8 nucleotides align to TRBD1. The length of the CDR3 is 15 residues. CDR1 is LNHDA, CDR2 SQIVND, per germline (reference sequence). The trim removed 3 bases at V and 3 bases at J, leaving 5 bases unmatched. CDR3 DNA: TGTGCCAGTAGTATCGGAACAGGGGGGACAGATACGCAGTATTTT. The encoded protein is CASSIGTGGTDTQYF.

The chain combines TRBV7-2 with TRBJ2-3; TRBD2 matches 12 bases. Germline CDR1 is SGHTA and CDR2 is FQGNSA. The CDR3 runs to 16 residues. V gave up 5 bases and J gave up 1 base; unmatched junction bases: 4. CDR3 DNA: TGTGCCAGCAGCCACGGGACTAGCGGGCGCACAGATACGCAGTATTTT. Its translation: CASSHGTSGRTDTQYF.

The chain employs TRBV5-8 and TRBJ2-2; 9 bases match TRBD1. Trimming cost V 4 bases and J 0 bases; bases outside gene matches: 4. The CDR3 extends over 16 amino acids. Germline CDR1 SGHTS, CDR2 YDEGEE. Here the CDR3 reads CASSQWDRANTGELFF. CDR3 bases: TGTGCCAGCAGCCAATGGGACAGGGCGAACACCGGGGAGCTGTTTTTT.

This clone was observed a single time. The chain combines TRBV5-1 with TRBJ2-1; perhaps TRBD2 as D (6 bases). The CDR3 extends over 14 amino acids. The germline V gene has CDR1 SGHRS and CDR2 YFSETQ. V lost 8 bases and J lost 2, with 14 bases in between. This chain's CDR3 is CASNRDSPYNEQFF. The DNA for the CDR3 is TGCGCCAGTAATAGGGACTCCCCCTACAATGAGCAGTTCTTC.

This clone turned up a few times. The rearrangement joins TRBV27 to TRBJ1-5; 10 nucleotides agree with TRBD1. The V gene's germline CDR1 is MNHEY and CDR2 SMNVEV (reference sequence). The V segment lost 6 bases and the J segment 7 bases; nucleotides outside the gene matches: 6. This CDR3 spans 14 amino acids. In DNA form, the CDR3 reads TGTGCCAGCAGCTCCGGGACAGGGGTCCAGCCCCAGCATTTT. Translating it yields CASSSGTGVQPQHF.

The sample holds a few counts of this clone. The chain links TRBV30 to TRBJ1-2; D is perhaps TRBD1 (6 bases). CDR3 size: 12 residues. Germline V gene data show CDR1 as GTSNPN and CDR2 as SVGIG (reference sequence). Trimming left V 5 bases short and J 9 bases short, with 16 bases between. The CDR3 nucleotides read TGTGCCTGGGACGGGGGGGGCGGGAGCTACACCTTC. Translated: CAWDGGGGSYTF.

The genes are TRBV19 and TRBJ1-5, with a weak D call TRBD1 (5 bases). With 3 bases removed from V and 6 bases from J, the gap between germline ends came to 12 bases. The CDR3 contains 14 residues. Per the germline V gene, CDR1 is LNHDA and CDR2 is SQIVND (reference sequence). The CDR3 reads CASSMLGGGQPQHF. Written as DNA, the CDR3 is TGTGCCAGTAGTATGTTGGGGGGAGGTCAGCCCCAGCATTTT.

This clone was seen a few times. This chain links TRBV19 with TRBJ1-4; D remains unclear. Germline CDR1 and CDR2: LNHDA and SQIVND (reference sequence). The CDR3 covers 13 residues. V shed 5 bases and J shed 7 bases, with 11 bases lying between them. The DNA for the CDR3 is TGTGCCAGTAGTTCGTTCCTAGGTGAAAAACTGTTTTTT. The encoded protein is CASSSFLGEKLFF.

The chain uses TRBV29-1 and TRBJ1-2; D not resolved. Per the germline V gene, CDR1 is SQVTM and CDR2 is ANQGSEA. Deletions cut 2 bases from V and 0 bases from J, with 10 bases between. The CDR3 loop spans 14 amino acids. The CDR3 DNA is TGCAGCGTTGAAATTGAATCAGCTAACTATGGCTACACCTTC. Its translation: CSVEIESANYGYTF.

The V gene is TRBV7-9, the J gene TRBJ2-5; tentatively, D is TRBD2 (5 bases). The CDR3 consists of 13 residues. Germline V gene lookup returns CDR1 SEHNR and CDR2 FQNEAQ (reference sequence). The V and J ends lost 6 bases and 1 base respectively, with 9 bases between them. The CDR3 sequence: CASSRGVQETQYF. In DNA form, the CDR3 reads TGTGCCAGCAGTCGGGGAGTCCAAGAGACCCAGTACTTC.

This clone was recorded only once. An end of the junction differs from the germline gene, which may be a read error. This chain connects TRBV7-2 to TRBJ2-6; weak D call: TRBD1 (5 bases). From germline, CDR1 is SGHTA and CDR2 FQGNSA. The CDR3 length is 16 residues. CDR3 DNA sequence: TGTGCCAGCAGCTACTATACCAGCTCTGGGGCCAACGGCCTGACTTTC. Translating gives CASSYYTSSGANGLTF. Variable domain in full (rest from reference TRBV7-2 and TRBJ2-6): GAGVSQSPSNKVTEKGKDVELRCDPISGHTALYWYRQSLGQGLEFLIYFQGNSAPDKSGLPSDRFSAERTGGSVSTLTIQRTQQEDSAVYLCASSYYTSSGANGLTFGAGSRLTVL.

This chain connects TRBV28 to TRBJ1-1; 7 positions match TRBD1. Germline-derived CDR1 and CDR2 are MDHEN and SYDVKM. V shed 6 bases and J 0 bases; nucleotides not matched to a gene: 7. The CDR3 loop spans 15 amino acids. CDR3 coding DNA: TGTGCCAGCAGCCGACAGGGTACTATGAACACTGAAGCTTTCTTT. Protein sequence: CASSRQGTMNTEAFF.

The chain carries TRBV7-7 and TRBJ1-5; perhaps TRBD1 as D (5 bases). The length of the CDR3 is 16 residues. Deletions cut 2 bases from V and 2 bases from J, with 13 bases between. The V gene's germline CDR1 is SSHAT and CDR2 FNYEAQ (reference sequence). The CDR3 here is CASSLLGGTGNQPQHF. The CDR3 DNA is TGTGCCAGCAGCTTACTTGGGGGGACGGGCAATCAGCCCCAGCATTTT.

CDR3: CASSLGTGQGGETQYF. As DNA, the CDR3 is TGTGCCAGCAGCTTAGGAACGGGACAGGGGGGAGAGACCCAGTACTTC. This chain connects TRBV7-2 to TRBJ2-5, with 11 nucleotides matching TRBD1. Germline V gene data show CDR1 as SGHTA and CDR2 as FQGNSA. The CDR3 runs 16 residues. V was pared by 1 base and J by 4 bases, with 5 bases of the junction left unmatched.

This chain uses TRBV19 with TRBJ2-7, with TRBD2 matching 9 bases. Germline loops: CDR1 LNHDA, CDR2 SQIVND (reference sequence). V was pared by 5 bases and J by 0 bases, with 20 bases of the junction left unmatched. There are 20 residues in the CDR3. The CDR3 reads CASSPRGLTSAGGSSYEQYF. The CDR3 DNA reads as TGTGCCAGTAGTCCGCGGGGGTTGACGTCAGCGGGGGGCAGCTCCTACGAGCAGTACTTC.

This chain connects TRBV10-3 to TRBJ2-2; D possibly corresponds to TRBD2 (6 bases). CDR1 and CDR2 from the germline V gene are ENHRY and SYGVKD. The CDR3 is 15 residues long. The V end lost 0 bases, the J end lost 4 bases, and 9 bases lay between the germline ends. The CDR3 region has the DNA TGTGCCATCAGTGAGTCGGGGGGTCTCACCGGGGAGCTGTTTTTT. Amino acid sequence: CAISESGGLTGELFF.

The table lists this clone with a count of one. The genes are TRBV21-1 and TRBJ1-2; whether TRBD1, the table's D call, matches the DNA was not checked. TRBV21-1 is shown as a pseudogene. The CDR3 runs 14 residues. The CDR3 sequence: CANAHVWQIYGYTF. The DNA for the CDR3 is TGTGCCAACGCCCACGTTTGGCAGATCTATGGCTACACCTTC.

The chain employs TRBV7-8 and TRBJ1-2; possible D gene TRBD1, 6 bases. Trimming left V 5 bases short and J 0 bases short, with 16 bases between. The CDR3 loop spans 16 amino acids. The germline V gene encodes CDR1 SGHVS and CDR2 FQNEAQ. CDR3 loop: CASSQYGDTANYGYTF. CDR3 sequence (DNA): TGTGCCAGCAGCCAGTACGGGGACACCGCTAACTATGGCTACACCTTC.